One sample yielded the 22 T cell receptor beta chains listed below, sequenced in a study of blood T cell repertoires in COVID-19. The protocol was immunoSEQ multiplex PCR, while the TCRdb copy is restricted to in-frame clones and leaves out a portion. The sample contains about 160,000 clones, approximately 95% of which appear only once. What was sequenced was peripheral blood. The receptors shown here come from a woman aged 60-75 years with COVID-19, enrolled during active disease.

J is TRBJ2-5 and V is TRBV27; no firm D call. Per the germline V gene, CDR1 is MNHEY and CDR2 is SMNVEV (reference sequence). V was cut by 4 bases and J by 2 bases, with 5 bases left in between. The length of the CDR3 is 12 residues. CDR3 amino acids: CASSSLQETQYF. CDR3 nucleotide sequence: TGTGCCAGCAGTTCCCTACAAGAGACCCAGTACTTC.

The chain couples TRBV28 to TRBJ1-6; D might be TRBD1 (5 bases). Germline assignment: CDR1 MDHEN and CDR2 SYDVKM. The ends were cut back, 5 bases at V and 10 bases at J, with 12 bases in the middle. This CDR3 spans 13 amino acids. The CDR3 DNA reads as TGTGCCAGCAGTACAGGCCTTCAGTCACCCCTCCACTTT. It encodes CASSTGLQSPLHF.

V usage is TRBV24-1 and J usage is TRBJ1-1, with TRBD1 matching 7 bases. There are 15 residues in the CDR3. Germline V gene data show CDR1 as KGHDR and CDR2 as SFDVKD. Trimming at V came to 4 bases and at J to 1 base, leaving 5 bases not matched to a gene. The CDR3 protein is CATSDIQGPNTEAFF. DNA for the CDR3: TGTGCCACCAGTGACATACAGGGGCCGAACACTGAAGCTTTCTTT.

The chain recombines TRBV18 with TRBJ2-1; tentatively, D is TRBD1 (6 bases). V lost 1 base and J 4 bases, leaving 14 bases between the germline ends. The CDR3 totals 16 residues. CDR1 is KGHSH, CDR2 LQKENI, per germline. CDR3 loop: CASSPRSGETYNEQFF. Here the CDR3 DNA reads TGTGCCAGCTCACCACGGTCAGGGGAAACATACAATGAGCAGTTCTTC.

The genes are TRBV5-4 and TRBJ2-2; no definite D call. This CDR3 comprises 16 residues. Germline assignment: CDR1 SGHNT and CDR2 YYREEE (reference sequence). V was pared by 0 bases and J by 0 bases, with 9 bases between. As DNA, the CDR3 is TGTGCCAGCAGCTTGGGCGGATCTCCGAACACCGGGGAGCTGTTTTTT. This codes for CASSLGGSPNTGELFF.

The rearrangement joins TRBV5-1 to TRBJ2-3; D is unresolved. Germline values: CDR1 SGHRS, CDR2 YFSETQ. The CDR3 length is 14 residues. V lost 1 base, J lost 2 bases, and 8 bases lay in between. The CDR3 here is CASSLFGSTDTQYF. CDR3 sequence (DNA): TGCGCCAGCAGCTTGTTTGGCTCCACAGATACGCAGTATTTT.

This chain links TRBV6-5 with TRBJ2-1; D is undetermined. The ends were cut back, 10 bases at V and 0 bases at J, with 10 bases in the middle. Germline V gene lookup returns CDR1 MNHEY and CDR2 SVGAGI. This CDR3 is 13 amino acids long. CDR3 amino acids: CANAAGSYNEQFF. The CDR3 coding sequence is TGTGCCAACGCAGCAGGCTCCTACAATGAGCAGTTCTTC.

The DNA of the CDR3 is TGTGCCAGTAGTGCCTCACAGGGCTACAATGAGCAGTTCTTC. As protein: CASSASQGYNEQFF. V gene TRBV19 combines with J gene TRBJ2-1; a possible D gene is TRBD1 (6 bases). Germline V gene sequence: CDR1 LNHDA, CDR2 SQIVND (reference sequence). The CDR3 is made up of 14 amino acids. The V end lost 5 bases, the J end lost 3 bases, and 11 bases lay between the germline ends.

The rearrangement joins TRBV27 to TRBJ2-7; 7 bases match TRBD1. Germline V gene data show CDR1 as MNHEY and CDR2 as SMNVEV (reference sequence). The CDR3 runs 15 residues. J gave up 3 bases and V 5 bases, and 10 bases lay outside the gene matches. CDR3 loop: CASSHRQGRGYEQYF. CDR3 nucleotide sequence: TGTGCCAGCAGTCATCGACAGGGTAGGGGCTACGAGCAGTACTTC.

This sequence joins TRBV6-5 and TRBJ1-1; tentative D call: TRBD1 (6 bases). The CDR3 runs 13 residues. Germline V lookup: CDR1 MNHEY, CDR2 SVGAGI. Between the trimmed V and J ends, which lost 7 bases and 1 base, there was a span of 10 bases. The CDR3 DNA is TGTGCCAGCACTTTGGGACAGAACACTGAAGCTTTCTTT. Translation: CASTLGQNTEAFF.

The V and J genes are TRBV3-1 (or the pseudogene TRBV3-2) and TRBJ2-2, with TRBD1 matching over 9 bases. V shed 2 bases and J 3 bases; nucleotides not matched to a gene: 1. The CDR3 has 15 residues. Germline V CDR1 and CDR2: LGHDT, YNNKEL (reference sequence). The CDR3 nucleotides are TGTGCCAGCAGCCAAACAGGGGGCGACACCGGGGAGCTGTTTTTT. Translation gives CASSQTGGDTGELFF.

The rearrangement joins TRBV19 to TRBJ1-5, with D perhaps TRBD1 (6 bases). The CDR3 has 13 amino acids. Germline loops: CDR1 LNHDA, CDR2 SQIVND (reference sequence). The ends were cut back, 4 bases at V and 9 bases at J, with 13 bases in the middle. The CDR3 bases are TGTGCCAGTAGTACAGGGGCCTCGAGGCCCCAGCATTTT. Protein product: CASSTGASRPQHF. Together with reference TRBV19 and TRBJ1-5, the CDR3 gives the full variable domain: DGGITQSPKYLFRKEGQNVTLSCEQNLNHDAMYWYRQDPGQGLRLIYYSQIVNDFQKGDIAEGYSVSREKKESFPLTVTSAQKNPTAFYLCASSTGASRPQHFGDGTRLSIL.

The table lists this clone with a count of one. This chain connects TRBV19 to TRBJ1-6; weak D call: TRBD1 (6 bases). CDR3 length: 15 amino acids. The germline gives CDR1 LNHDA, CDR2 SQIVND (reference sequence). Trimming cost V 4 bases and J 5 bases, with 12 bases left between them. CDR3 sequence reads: CASSRARTDNSPLHF. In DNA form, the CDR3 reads TGTGCCAGTAGTAGGGCGAGGACAGATAATTCACCCCTCCACTTT.

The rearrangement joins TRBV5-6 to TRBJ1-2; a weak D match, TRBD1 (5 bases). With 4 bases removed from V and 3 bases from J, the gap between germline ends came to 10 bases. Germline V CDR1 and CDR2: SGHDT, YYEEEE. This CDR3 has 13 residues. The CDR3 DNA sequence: TGTGCCAGCAGCGCGGGACGGGACTATGGCTACACCTTC. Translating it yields CASSAGRDYGYTF.

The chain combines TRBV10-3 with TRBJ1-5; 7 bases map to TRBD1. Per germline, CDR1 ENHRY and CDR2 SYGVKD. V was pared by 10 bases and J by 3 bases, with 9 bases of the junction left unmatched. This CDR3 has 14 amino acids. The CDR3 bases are TGTGCCACCAACCCCGGGACAGCCAATCAGCCCCAGCATTTT. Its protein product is CATNPGTANQPQHF.

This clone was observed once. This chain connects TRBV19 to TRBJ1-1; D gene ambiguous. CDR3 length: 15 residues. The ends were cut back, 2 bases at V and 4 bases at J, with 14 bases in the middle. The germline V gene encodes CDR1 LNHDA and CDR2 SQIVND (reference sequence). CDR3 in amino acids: CASSISGEVGTEAFF. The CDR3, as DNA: TGTGCCAGTAGTATATCCGGGGAGGTTGGCACTGAAGCTTTCTTT.

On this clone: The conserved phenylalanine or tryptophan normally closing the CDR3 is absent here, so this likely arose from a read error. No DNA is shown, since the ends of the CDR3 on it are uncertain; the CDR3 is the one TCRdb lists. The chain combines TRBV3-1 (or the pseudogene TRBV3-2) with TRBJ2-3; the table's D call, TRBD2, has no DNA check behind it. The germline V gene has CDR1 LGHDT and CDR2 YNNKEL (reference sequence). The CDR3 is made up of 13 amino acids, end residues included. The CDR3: CASSLSKDCGRGI.

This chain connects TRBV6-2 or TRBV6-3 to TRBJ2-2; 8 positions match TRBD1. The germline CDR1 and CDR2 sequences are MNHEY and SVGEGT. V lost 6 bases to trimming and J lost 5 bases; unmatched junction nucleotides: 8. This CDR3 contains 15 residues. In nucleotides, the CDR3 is TGTGCCAGCAGCTGGACAGGGTCTTCAACCGGGGAGCTGTTTTTT. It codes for CASSWTGSSTGELFF.

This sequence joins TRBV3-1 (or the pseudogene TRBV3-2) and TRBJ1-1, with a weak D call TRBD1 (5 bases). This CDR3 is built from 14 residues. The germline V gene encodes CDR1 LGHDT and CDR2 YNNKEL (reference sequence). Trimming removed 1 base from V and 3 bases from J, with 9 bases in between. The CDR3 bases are TGTGCCAGCAGCCAAGTTAGCAGGGACACTGAAGCTTTCTTT. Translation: CASSQVSRDTEAFF.

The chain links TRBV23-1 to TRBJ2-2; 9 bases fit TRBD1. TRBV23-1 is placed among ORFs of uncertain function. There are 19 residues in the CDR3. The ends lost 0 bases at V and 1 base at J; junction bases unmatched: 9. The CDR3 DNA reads TGCGCCAGCAGTCAATCGAAGTTAAAGGACAGGGGGAACACCGGGGAGCTGTTTTTT. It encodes CASSQSKLKDRGNTGELFF.

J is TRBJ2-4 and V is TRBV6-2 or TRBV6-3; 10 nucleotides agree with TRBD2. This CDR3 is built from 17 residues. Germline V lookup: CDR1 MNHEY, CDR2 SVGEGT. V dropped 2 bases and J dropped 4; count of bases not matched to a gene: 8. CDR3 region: CASSYELAGSLKNIQYF. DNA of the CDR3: TGTGCCAGCAGTTACGAACTAGCGGGGAGCCTTAAAAACATTCAGTACTTC.

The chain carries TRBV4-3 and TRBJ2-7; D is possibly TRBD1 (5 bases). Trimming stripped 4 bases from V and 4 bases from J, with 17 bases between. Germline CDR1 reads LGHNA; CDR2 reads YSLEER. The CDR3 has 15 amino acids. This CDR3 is CASSPLAGPIYEQYF. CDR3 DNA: TGCGCCAGCAGCCCTCTTGCAGGGCCGATTTACGAGCAGTACTTC.